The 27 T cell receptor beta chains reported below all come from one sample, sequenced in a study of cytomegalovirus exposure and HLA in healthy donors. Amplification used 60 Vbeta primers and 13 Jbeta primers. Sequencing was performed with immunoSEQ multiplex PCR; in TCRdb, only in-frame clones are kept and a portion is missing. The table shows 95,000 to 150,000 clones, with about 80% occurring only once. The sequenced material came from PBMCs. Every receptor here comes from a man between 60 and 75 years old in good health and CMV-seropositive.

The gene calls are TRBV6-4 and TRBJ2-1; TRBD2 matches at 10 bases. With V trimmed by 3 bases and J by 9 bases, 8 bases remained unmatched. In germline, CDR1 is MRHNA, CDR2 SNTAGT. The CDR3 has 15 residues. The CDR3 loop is CASSESAGGPGEQFF. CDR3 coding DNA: TGTGCCAGCAGTGAATCAGCGGGAGGGCCCGGTGAGCAGTTCTTC.

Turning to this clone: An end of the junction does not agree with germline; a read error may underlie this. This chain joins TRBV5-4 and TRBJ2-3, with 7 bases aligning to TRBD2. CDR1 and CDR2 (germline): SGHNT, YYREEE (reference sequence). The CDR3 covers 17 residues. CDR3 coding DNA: TGTGCCAGCAGCAGGGATTTGGCTAGCGGTAGCACAGATGCGCAGTATTTT. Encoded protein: CASSRDLASGSTDAQYF.

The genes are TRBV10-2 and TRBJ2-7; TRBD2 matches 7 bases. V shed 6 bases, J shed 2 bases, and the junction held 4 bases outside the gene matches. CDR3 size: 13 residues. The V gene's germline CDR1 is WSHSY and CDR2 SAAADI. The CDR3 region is CASRMGGAYEQYF. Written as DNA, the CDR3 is TGCGCCAGCAGAATGGGGGGGGCCTACGAGCAGTACTTC.

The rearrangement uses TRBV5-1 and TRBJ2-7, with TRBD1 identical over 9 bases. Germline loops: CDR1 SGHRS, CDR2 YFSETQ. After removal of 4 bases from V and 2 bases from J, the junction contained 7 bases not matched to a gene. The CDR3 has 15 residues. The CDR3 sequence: CASSLGQGPTYEQYF. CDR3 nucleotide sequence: TGCGCCAGCAGCCTGGGACAGGGCCCAACCTACGAGCAGTACTTC.

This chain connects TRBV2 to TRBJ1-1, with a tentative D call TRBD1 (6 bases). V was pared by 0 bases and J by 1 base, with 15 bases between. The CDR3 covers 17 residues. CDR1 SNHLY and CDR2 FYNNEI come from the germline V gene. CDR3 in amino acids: CASSEALQGPGNTEAFF. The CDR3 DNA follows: TGTGCCAGCAGTGAAGCTCTGCAGGGGCCGGGGAACACTGAAGCTTTCTTT.

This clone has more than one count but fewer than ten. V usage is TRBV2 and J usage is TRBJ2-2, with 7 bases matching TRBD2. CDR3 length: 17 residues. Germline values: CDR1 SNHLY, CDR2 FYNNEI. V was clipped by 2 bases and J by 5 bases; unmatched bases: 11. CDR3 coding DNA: TGTGCCAGCAGTGAACAGGGAGGGCGGGTCGGGACCGGGGAGCTGTTTTTT. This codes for CASSEQGGRVGTGELFF.

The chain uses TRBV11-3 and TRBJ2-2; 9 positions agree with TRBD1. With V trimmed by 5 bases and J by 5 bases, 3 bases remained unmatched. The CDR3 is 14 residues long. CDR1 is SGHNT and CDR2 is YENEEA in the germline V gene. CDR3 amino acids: CASSPGQGTGELFF. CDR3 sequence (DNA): TGTGCCAGCAGCCCCGGACAGGGGACCGGGGAGCTGTTTTTT. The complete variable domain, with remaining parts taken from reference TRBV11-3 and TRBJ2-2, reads EAGVVQSPRYKIIEKKQPVAFWCNPISGHNTLYWYLQNLGQGPELLIRYENEEAVDDSQLPKDRFSAERLKGVDSTLKIQPAELGDSAVYLCASSPGQGTGELFFGEGSRLTVL.

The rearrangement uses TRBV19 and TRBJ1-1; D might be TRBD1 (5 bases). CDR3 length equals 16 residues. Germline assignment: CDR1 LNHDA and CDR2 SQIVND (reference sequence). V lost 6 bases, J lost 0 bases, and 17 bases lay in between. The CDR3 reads CASSPAGVHMNTEAFF. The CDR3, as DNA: TGTGCCAGTAGCCCAGCGGGGGTTCACATGAACACTGAAGCTTTCTTT.

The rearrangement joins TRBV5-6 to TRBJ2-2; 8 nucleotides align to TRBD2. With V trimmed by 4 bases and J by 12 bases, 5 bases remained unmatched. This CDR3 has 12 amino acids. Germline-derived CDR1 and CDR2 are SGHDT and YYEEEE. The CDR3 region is CASSLGRAQLFF. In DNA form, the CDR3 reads TGTGCCAGCAGCCTCGGGAGGGCCCAGCTGTTTTTT. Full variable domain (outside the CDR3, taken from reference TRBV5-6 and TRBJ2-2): DAGVTQSPTHLIKTRGQQVTLRCSPKSGHDTVSWYQQALGQGPQFIFQYYEEEERQRGNFPDRFSGHQFPNYSSELNVNALLLGDSALYLCASSLGRAQLFFGEGSRLTVL.

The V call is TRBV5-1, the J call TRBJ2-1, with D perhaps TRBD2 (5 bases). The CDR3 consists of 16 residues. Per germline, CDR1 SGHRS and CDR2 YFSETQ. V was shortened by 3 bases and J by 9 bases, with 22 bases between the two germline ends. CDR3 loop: CASSWGDSPATVEQFF. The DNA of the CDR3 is TGCGCCAGCAGCTGGGGAGACTCTCCCGCTACGGTTGAGCAGTTCTTC.

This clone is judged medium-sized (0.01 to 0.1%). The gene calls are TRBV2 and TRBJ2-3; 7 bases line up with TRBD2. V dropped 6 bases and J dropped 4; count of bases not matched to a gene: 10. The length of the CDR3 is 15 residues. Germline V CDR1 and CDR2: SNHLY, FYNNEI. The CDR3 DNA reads TGTGCCAGCAGCGAAACTAGCGCGGACGCAGATACGCAGTATTTT. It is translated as CASSETSADADTQYF.

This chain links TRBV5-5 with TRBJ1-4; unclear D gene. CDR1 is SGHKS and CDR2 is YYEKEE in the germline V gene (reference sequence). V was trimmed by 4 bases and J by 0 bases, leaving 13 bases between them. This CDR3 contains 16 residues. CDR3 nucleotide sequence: TGTGCCAGCAGCCCTGGTCAGGTTGCAACTAATGAAAAACTGTTTTTT. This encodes CASSPGQVATNEKLFF.

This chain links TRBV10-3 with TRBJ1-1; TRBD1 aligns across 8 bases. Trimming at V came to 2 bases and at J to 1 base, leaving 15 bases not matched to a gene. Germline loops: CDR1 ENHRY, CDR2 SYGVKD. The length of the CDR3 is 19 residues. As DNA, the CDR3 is TGTGCCATCAGTGAGATCCTCGGACAGGGTAGGTCGGGGAACACTGAAGCTTTCTTT. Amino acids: CAISEILGQGRSGNTEAFF.

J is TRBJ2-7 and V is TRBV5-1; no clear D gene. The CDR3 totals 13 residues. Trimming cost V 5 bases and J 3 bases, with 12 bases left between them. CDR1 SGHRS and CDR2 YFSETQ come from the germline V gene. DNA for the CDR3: TGCGCCAGCAGGGAAGACTGGAGCTACGAGCAGTACTTC. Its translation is CASREDWSYEQYF. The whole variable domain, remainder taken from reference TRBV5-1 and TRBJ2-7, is KAGVTQTPRYLIKTRGQQVTLSCSPISGHRSVSWYQQTPGQGLQFLFEYFSETQRNKGNFPGRFSGRQFSNSRSEMNVSTLELGDSALYLCASREDWSYEQYFGPGTRLTVT.

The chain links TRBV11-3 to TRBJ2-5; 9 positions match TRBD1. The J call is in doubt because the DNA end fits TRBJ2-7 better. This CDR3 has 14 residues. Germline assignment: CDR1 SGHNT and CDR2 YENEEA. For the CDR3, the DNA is TGTGCCAGCAGCCCAAGACAGGGGGCCTACGAGCAGTACTTC. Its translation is CASSPRQGAYEQYF.

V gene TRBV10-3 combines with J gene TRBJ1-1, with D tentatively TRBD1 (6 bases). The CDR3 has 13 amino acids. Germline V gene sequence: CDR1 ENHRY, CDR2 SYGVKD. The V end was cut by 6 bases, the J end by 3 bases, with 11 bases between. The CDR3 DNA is TGTGCCATCAGAGGGAGGGGGGACACTGAAGCTTTCTTT. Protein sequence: CAIRGRGDTEAFF.

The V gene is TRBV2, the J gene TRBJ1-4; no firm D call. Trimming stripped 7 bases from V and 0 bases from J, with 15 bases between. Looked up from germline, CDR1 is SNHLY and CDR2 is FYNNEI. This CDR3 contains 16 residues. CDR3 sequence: CASNNRGAATNEKLFF. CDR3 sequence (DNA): TGTGCCAGCAACAATCGGGGTGCTGCAACTAATGAAAAACTGTTTTTT. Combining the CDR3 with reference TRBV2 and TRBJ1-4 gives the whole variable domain EPEVTQTPSHQVTQMGQEVILRCVPISNHLYFYWYRQILGQKVEFLVSFYNNEISEKSEIFDDQFSVERPDGSNFTLKIRSTKLEDSAMYFCASNNRGAATNEKLFFGSGTQLSVL.

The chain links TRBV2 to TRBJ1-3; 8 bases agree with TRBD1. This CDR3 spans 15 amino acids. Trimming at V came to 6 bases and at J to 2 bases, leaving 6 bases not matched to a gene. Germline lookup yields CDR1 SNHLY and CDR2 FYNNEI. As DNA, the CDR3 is TGTGCCAGCAGAGACCAGACAGGGGCTGGAAACACCATATATTTT. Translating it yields CASRDQTGAGNTIYF.

The CDR3 region has the DNA TGCACCAGCAGCCAAGATGGGGGCGGCAGGGAGACTGAAGCTTTCTTT. It is translated as CTSSQDGGGRETEAFF. This chain connects TRBV1 to TRBJ1-1; TRBD1 was called by the table and not checked on the DNA. TRBV1 is a pseudogene. This CDR3 contains 16 residues.

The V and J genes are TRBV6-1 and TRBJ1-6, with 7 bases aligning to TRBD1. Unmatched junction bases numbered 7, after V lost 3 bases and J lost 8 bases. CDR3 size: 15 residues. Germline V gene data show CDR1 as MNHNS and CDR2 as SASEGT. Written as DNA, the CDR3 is TGTGCCAGCAGTGACCCGGGACAGATTTATTCACCCCTCCACTTT. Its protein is CASSDPGQIYSPLHF.

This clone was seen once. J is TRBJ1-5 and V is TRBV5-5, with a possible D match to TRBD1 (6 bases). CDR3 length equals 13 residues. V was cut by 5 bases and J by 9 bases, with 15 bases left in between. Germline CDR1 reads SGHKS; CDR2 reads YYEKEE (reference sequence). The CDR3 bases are TGTGCCAGCAGATGGGACACCCTGGGGCCCCAGCATTTT. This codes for CASRWDTLGPQHF.

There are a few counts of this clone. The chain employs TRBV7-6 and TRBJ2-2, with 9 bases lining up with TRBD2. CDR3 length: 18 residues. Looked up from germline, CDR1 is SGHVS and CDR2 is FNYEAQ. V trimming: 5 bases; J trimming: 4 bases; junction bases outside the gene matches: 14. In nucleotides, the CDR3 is TGTGCCAGCAGCCCTATCGGGGCGGGGGGGGGACGCACCGGGGAGCTGTTTTTT. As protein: CASSPIGAGGGRTGELFF.

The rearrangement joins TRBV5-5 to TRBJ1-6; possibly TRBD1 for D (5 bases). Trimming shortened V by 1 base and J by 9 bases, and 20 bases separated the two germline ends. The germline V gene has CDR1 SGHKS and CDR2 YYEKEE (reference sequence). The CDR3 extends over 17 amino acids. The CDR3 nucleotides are TGTGCCAGCAGCTTGTTTAGGACCGTGTCAGGGCCTTCACCCCTCCACTTT. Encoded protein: CASSLFRTVSGPSPLHF.

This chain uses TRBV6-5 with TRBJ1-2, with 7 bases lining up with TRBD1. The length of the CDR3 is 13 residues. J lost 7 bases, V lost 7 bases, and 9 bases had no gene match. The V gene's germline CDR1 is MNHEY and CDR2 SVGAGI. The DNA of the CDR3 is TGTGCCAGCATTCAACAGGGGTCTATTGGCTACACCTTC. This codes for CASIQQGSIGYTF.

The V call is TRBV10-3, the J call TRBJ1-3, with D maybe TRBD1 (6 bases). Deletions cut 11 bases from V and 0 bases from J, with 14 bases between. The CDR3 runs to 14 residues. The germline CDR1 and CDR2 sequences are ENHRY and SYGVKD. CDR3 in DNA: TGTGCCTCCACCCGGGGGGCCTCTGGAAACACCATATATTTT. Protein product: CASTRGASGNTIYF.

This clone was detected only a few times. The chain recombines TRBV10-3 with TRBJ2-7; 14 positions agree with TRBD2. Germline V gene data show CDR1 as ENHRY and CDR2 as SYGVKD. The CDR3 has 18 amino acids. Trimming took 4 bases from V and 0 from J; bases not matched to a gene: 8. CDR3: CAISAPGLAGALSYEQYF. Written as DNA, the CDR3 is TGTGCCATCAGTGCGCCGGGACTAGCGGGAGCCCTCTCCTACGAGCAGTACTTC.

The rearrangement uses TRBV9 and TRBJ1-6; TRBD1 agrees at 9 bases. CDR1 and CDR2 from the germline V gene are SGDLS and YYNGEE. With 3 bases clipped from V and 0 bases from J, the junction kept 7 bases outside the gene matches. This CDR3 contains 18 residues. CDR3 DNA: TGTGCCAGCAGCGACCCGGACAGGGGCCCCTCCTATAATTCACCCCTCCACTTT. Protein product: CASSDPDRGPSYNSPLHF.